This T cell receptor (beta chain) was obtained from a study of blood T cell repertoires in COVID-19 (dated by TCRdb to about 2020). Broadly, across the study: Samples covering the acute and convalescent phases of COVID-19 were provided by collaborators in the United States, Italy and Spain. The material from the prospective study consisted of cDNA or gDNA derived from T cells, B-cell-depleted T cells, or PBMCs. Subjects who had been exposed to COVID-19, were actively infected with it, or had recovered from it provided the deeply sampled blood TCRbeta repertoires that made up the dataset. The repertoires were released in a freely available public database meant as a resource for research on the immune response to SARS-CoV-2. Samples were obtained from the ongoing ImmuneRACE study (first 160 participants) and from about 1,300 subjects provided by 6 global collaborators. The sample metadata nearly always contained a de-identified subject ID, COVID-19 status, age in years and sex. Where HLA class I and class II types were available, the types were taken from metadata supplied by the sample provider, not from assay-based typing.

TCRbeta CDR3 regions were amplified from genomic DNA by means of the immunoSEQ Assay, a bias-controlled multiplex PCR. The original pipeline was this. The number of nucleated cells in each sample was estimated from the amplification of reference gene primers within the assay. Sequence reads were collapsed and filtered to measure the absolute abundance of every unique TCRbeta CDR3 rearrangement. For each sample, productive Simpson clonality was calculated by taking the square root of Simpson's diversity index across productive rearrangements. This is the immuneACCESS table as TCRdb keeps it, with only in-frame sequences that have V and J called. A part of the clones is gone; compared with another copy, unresolved V genes explain less than half, and the rest is unexplained. V, J and clone size are taken as reported in that table, and D and trimming were inferred from the DNA itself. The sample table holds fewer than 350,000 clones, of which around nine tenths were seen once. The top ten hold 6.8% of the sample.

Overall study outcomes, separate from this receptor: The quantity of clinical and demographic metadata differed by source and by participant and was supplied without curation.

As concerns this clone: There is no known antigen for this receptor. Base qualities are not recorded, but no much larger clone differs from it by a single base.

One collaborating source in Seattle enrolled patients while the patients were actively infected and followed the patients over time throughout the course of disease. Collaborating institutions collected whole blood in K2EDTA tubes following their own protocols. For TCRbeta analysis, collaborator samples were shipped as frozen whole blood, as isolated PBMCs, or as DNA extracted from either sample type. The origin of this receptor is a woman aged 25 to 39 with COVID-19, enrolled during active disease. Sequenced input: peripheral blood.

The DNA sequence is given as TGCGCCAGCAGCCCATCGGGGGGCACTGGCTACACCTTC. It translates to CASSPSGGTGYTF. The rearranged segments are TRBV5-1 and TRBJ1-2; TRBD1 could be the D gene, as 6 bases match. From the germline V gene, CDR1 is SGHRS and CDR2 is YFSETQ. The CDR3 has 13 amino acids, counting the end cysteine and phenylalanine. Of the read, only the CDR3 DNA is kept; its 39 bases are in frame from base 1. V and J are truncated by 4 bases and 7 bases respectively, leaving an intervening sequence of 14 bases.